Listed here are 10 T cell receptor beta chains from one sample, sequenced in a study of T cells in women clearing cervical HPV infection. TCRdb's table, derived via immunoSEQ multiplex PCR, lists solely in-frame clones and lacks some. The sample spans approximately 30,000 clones; the ten largest clones claim around 3.2%. The sample was blood buffy coat. The origin of the receptors is a woman between 18 and 75 years old with a cervical HPV16 infection that either progressed to CIN3+ or cleared (not recorded which).

About this clone: Read sequence stops 3 residues before the CDR3 end, and the germline J gene provides the missing end. This chain joins TRBV6-1 and TRBJ2-5; D may be TRBD1 (5 bases). The CDR3 covers 13 residues. CDR1 and CDR2 from the germline V gene are MNHNS and SASEGT. CDR3 protein: CASSEAGWNTQYF. The CDR3 bases that were read are TGTGCCAGCAGTGAGGCAGGGTGGAATACC.

On this clone: With the read ending 3 residues before the CDR3 end, the germline J gene is used to fill in that end. The chain combines TRBV19 with TRBJ2-2; D is unclear. The CDR3 covers 13 residues. CDR1 and CDR2 from the germline V gene are LNHDA and SQIVND (reference sequence). The CDR3 loop is CASKQRLNEKLFF. Partial CDR3 DNA: TGTGCCAGTAAACAGAGGCTTAATGAAAAG.

As to this clone: The read ends 3 residues shy of where the CDR3 ends; the end is completed using the germline J gene. The rearrangement uses TRBV20-1 and TRBJ2-1, with 7 positions matching TRBD2. The junction had 13 bases not matched to a gene; V was cut back by 0 bases and J by 5 bases. The CDR3 is 17 amino acids. The germline V gene has CDR1 DFQATT and CDR2 SNEGSKA (reference sequence). Incomplete CDR3 DNA: TGCAGTGCTAGAGATGTGGCTAGCGGTATTTATCACAATGAG. Amino acids: CSARDVASGIYHNE. Given in full, the CDR3 is CSARDVASGIYHNEQFF.

Points on this clone: The CDR3 extends 3 residues past the end of the read, so its final part is completed from the germline J gene. The chain carries TRBV19 and TRBJ1-5; D gene uncertain. The V gene's germline CDR1 is LNHDA and CDR2 SQIVND (reference sequence). V lost 7 bases to trimming and J lost 0 bases, with 10 bases between them. The CDR3 extends over 14 amino acids. CDR3 region: CASTHSNSNQPQHF. CDR3 bases read: TGTGCCAGTACTCACAGCAATAGCAATCAGCCC.

For this clone: Read coverage stops 3 residues before the CDR3 terminus; the germline J gene supplies the remainder. This chain links TRBV5-4 with TRBJ2-5; tentatively, D is TRBD1 (6 bases). CDR1 is SGHNT and CDR2 is YYREEE in the germline V gene (reference sequence). V was cut by 1 base and J by 5 bases, with 12 bases left in between. CDR3 length equals 14 residues. The CDR3 reads CASSLWSGDETQYF. CDR3 bases read: TGTGCCAGCAGCTTGTGGTCAGGGGATGAGACC.

In the case of this clone: The read terminates 3 residues ahead of where the CDR3 ends, so the germline J gene completes it. This chain links TRBV20-1 with TRBJ2-7, with D maybe TRBD1 (5 bases). V shed 1 base and J shed 5 bases, with 18 bases lying between them. The CDR3 runs to 15 residues. Germline CDR1 and CDR2: DFQATT and SNEGSKA (reference sequence). The sequenced part of the CDR3 DNA is TGCAGTGCTAGAGTGATAGGGGATAGTTCGAACGAG. This sequence encodes CSARVIGDSSNE. The whole CDR3 region reads CSARVIGDSSNEQYF.

On this clone: Compared with germline, one end of the junction differs, possibly owing to a read error. The read halts 3 residues ahead of the CDR3 end, with the missing end drawn from the germline J gene. The chain links TRBV19 to TRBJ2-7; D possibly uses TRBD1 or TRBD2 (5 bases each). Germline assignment: CDR1 LNHDA and CDR2 SQIVND (reference sequence). The CDR3 is 15 amino acids. The CDR3 DNA, read in part, is TGTGTCAGTAGTATAGGACATGGCCGGGGCTACGAG. This codes for CVSSIGHGRGYE. The CDR3 reads in full as CVSSIGHGRGYEQYF. The full variable domain, rest sourced from reference TRBV19 and TRBJ2-7, is DGGITQSPKYLFRKEGQNVTLSCEQNLNHDAMYWYRQDPGQGLRLIYYSQIVNDFQKGDIAEGYSVSREKKESFPLTVTSAQKNPTAFYLCVSSIGHGRGYEQYFGPGTRLTVT.

As for this clone: The read falls 3 residues short of the CDR3 end, and the missing part is taken from the germline J gene. The V gene is TRBV19, the J gene TRBJ1-5, with 7 bases aligning to TRBD1. This CDR3 is built from 17 residues. Germline lookup yields CDR1 LNHDA and CDR2 SQIVND (reference sequence). The trim removed 2 bases at V and 1 base at J, leaving 8 bases unmatched. Partial CDR3 DNA: TGTGCCAGTAGTATAATGGGGACAGCGGACAGCAATCAGCCC. It translates to CASSIMGTADSNQP. The whole CDR3 is CASSIMGTADSNQPQHF.

Turning to this clone: Sequencing ends 3 residues short of the CDR3 end; the germline J gene provides the rest. V and J are TRBV20-1 and TRBJ2-1, with a weak D call TRBD2 (6 bases). The CDR3 is 15 residues long. Trimming removed 3 bases from V and 4 bases from J, with 16 bases in between. Germline V gene lookup returns CDR1 DFQATT and CDR2 SNEGSKA (reference sequence). CDR3 DNA, as far as it was read: TGCAGTGCTAGGTATCGCGGGGTCGGTTACAATGAG. This translates into CSARYRGVGYNE. The whole CDR3 protein is CSARYRGVGYNEQFF.

Notes on this clone: The CDR3 end lies 3 residues beyond the end of the read and is filled in from the germline J gene. The V gene is TRBV12-3 or TRBV12-4, the J gene TRBJ2-1; 9 bases are shared with TRBD2. J gave up 0 bases and V 2 bases, and 2 bases lay outside the gene matches. The CDR3 runs to 16 residues. The DNA read from the CDR3 is TGTGCCAGCAGTTTATATAGCGGGGGCTCCTACAATGAG. It codes for CASSLYSGGSYNE. The entire CDR3 sequence reads CASSLYSGGSYNEQFF.